This T cell receptor (beta chain) was sequenced in a study of human T cells and chemical hapten exposure. Indicated time point: pre-sensitization, week 0. The treatment: therapeutic diphenylcyclopropenone sensitization with weekly scalp DPC. The sample holds a few counts of this clonotype. Its cognate antigen is unknown. TCRdb independently ran MiXCR on the RACE reads; one entry per CDR3 protein. The sample has 240,000 or so distinct CDR3 sequences, about 8.6% seen once. This CDR3 has 13 residues. The ends lost 5 bases at V and 7 bases at J; junction bases unmatched: 4. Per germline, CDR1 MGHDK and CDR2 SYGVNS. The study, taken as a whole, reports: Positive correlation was observed between PT1 expanded TCR counts and patch test score. Among TCRs, those above 1 in 1000 frequency were unaffected by DPC sensitization.

The sequenced sample was whole blood, obtained in connection with sensitization to the hapten diphenylcyclopropenone (DPC). The chain carries TRBV25-1 and TRBJ2-1, with 8 bases that match TRBD2. The TCR sequence derives from a woman between 40 and 50 years old with alopecia areata. Some clones in this sample may be carry-over from other donors' samples. The chain's CDR3 is CASSSTGGNEQFF. The CDR3 DNA reads TGTGCCAGCAGTTCAACGGGGGGGAATGAGCAGTTCTTC.